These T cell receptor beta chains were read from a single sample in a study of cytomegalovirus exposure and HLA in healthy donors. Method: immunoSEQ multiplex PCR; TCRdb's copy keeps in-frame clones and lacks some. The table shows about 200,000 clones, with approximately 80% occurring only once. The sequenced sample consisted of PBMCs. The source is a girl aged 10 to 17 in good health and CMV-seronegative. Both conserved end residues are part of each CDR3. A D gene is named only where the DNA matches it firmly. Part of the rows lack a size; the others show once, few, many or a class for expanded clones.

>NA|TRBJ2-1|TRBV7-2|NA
CASSVGAGVSYNEQFF
TGTGCCAGCAGCGTGGGGGCAGGGGTATCCTACAATGAGCAGTTCTTC
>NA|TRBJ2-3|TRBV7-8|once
CASSLTVIAEMGDTQYF
TGTGCCAGCAGTCTCACGGTTATAGCGGAAATGGGGGATACGCAGTATTTT
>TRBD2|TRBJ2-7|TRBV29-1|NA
CSVEDLGTSGTYEQYF
TGCAGCGTTGAAGATCTGGGCACTAGCGGGACCTACGAGCAGTACTTC
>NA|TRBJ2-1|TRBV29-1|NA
CSVDRDKNEQFF
TGCAGCGTTGACAGGGATAAGAATGAGCAGTTCTTC
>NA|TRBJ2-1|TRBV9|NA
CASSVEPTGYLLNEQFF
TGTGCCAGCAGCGTCGAACCCACAGGTTACCTTCTCAATGAGCAGTTCTTC
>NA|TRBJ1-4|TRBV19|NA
CASKTKRGRSEKLFF
TGTGCCAGCAAAACCAAACGGGGTAGGAGTGAAAAACTGTTTTTT
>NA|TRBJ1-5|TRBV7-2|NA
CATDPRGPVGAPQHF
TGTGCCACCGACCCAAGAGGTCCAGTGGGGGCCCCCCAGCATTTT
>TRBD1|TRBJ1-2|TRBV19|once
CASRGDRRYGYTF
TGTGCCAGTAGAGGGGACAGGCGCTATGGCTACACCTTC
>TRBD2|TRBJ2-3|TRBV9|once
CASSVERGGLGDTQYF
TGTGCCAGCAGCGTAGAGCGGGGGGGCCTCGGAGATACGCAGTATTTT
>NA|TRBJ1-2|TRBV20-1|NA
CSARAYYGYTF
TGCAGTGCTAGAGCCTACTATGGCTACACCTTC
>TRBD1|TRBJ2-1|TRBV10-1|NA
CASSHLGQGYNEQFF
TGCGCCAGCAGCCATCTGGGACAGGGATACAATGAGCAGTTCTTC
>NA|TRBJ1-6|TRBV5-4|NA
CASSLASGSGPYNSPLHF
TGTGCCAGCAGCTTGGCGTCCGGGAGCGGCCCCTATAATTCACCCCTCCACTTT
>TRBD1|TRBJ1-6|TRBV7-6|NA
CASSLLPRQGNSPLHF
TGTGCCAGCAGCTTACTACCCCGACAGGGAAATTCACCCCTCCACTTT
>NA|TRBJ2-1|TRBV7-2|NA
CASSLGRGQFF
TGTGCCAGCAGCTTAGGTCGAGGGCAGTTCTTC
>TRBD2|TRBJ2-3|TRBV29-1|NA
CSASKVAGVRTDTQYF
TGCAGCGCCTCCAAGGTAGCGGGGGTCCGCACAGATACGCAGTATTTT
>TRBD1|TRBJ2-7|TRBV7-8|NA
CASSLERYRGSSYEQYF
TGTGCCAGCAGCTTAGAAAGATACAGGGGCTCATCTTACGAGCAGTACTTC
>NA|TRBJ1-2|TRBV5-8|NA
CASSLGQPGGHGYTF
TGTGCCAGCAGCTTGGGACAGCCGGGGGGCCATGGCTACACCTTC
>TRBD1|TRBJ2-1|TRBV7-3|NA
CASSGPGQAYNEQFF
TGTGCCAGCAGCGGACCGGGACAGGCGTACAATGAGCAGTTCTTC